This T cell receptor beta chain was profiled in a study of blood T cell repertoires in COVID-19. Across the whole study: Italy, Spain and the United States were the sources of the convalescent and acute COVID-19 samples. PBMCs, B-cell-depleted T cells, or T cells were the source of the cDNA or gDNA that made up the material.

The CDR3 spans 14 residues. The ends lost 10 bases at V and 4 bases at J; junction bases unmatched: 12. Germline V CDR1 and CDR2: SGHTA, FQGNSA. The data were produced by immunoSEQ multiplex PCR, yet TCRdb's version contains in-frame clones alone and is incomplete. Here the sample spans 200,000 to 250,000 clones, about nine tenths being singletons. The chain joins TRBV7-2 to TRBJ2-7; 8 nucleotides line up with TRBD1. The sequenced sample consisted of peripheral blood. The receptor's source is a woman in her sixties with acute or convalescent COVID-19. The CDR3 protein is CATSGGGKPYEQYF. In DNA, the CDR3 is TGTGCCACCTCAGGGGGCGGAAAGCCATACGAGCAGTACTTC.